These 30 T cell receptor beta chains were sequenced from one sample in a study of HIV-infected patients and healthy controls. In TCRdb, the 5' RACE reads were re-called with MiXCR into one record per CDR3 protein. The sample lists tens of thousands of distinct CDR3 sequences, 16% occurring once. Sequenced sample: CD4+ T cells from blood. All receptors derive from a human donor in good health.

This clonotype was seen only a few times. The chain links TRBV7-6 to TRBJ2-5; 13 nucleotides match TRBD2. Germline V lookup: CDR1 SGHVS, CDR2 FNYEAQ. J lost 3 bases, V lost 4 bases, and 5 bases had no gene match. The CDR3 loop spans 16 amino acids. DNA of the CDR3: TGTGCCAGCAGCTCAGGAGGGACTAGCGGGGAAGAGACCCAGTACTTC. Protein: CASSSGGTSGEETQYF.

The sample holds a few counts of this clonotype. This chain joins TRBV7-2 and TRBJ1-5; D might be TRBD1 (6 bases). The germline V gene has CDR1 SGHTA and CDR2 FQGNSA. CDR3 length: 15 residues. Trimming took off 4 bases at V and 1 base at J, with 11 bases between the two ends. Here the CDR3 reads CASSSEGGSNQPQHF. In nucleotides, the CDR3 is TGTGCCAGCAGCTCGGAGGGGGGAAGCAATCAGCCCCAGCATTTT.

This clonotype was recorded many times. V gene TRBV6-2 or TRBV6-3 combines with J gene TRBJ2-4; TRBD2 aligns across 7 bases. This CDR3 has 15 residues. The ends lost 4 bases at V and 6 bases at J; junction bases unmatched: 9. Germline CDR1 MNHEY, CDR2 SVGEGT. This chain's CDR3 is CASSSSGIILNIQYF. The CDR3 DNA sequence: TGTGCCAGCAGTTCCAGCGGGATAATATTAAACATTCAGTACTTC.

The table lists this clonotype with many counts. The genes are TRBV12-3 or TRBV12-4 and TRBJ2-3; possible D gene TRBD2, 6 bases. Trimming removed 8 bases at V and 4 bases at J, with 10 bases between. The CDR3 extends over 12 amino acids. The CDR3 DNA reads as TGTGCCAGCCTAAGGGAGGCAGATACGCAGTATTTT. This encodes CASLREADTQYF.

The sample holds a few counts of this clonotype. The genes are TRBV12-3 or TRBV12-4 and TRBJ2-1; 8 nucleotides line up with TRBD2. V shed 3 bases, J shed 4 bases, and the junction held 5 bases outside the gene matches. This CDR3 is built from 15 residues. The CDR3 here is CASSLLAGPYNEQFF. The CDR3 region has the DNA TGTGCCAGCAGTTTGCTAGCGGGCCCTTACAATGAGCAGTTCTTC.

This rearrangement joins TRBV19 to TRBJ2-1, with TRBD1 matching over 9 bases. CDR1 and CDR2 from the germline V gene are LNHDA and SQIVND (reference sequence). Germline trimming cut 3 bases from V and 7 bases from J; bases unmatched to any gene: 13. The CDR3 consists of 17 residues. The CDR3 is CASSILRQGGPENEQFF. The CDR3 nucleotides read TGTGCCAGTAGTATCCTAAGACAGGGGGGTCCTGAGAATGAGCAGTTCTTC.

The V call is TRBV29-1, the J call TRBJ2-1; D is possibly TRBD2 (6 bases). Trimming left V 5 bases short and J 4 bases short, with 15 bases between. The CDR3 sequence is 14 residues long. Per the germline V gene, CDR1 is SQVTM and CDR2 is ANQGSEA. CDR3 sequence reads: CSVKAGTVYNEQFF. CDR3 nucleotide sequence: TGCAGCGTTAAAGCCGGGACTGTTTACAATGAGCAGTTCTTC.

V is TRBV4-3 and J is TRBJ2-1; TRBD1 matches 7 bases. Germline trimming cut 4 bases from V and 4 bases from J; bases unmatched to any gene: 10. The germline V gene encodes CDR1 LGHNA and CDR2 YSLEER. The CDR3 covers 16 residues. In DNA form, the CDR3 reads TGCGCCAGCAGCCGACAGGGAAAATTGAGATACAATGAGCAGTTCTTC. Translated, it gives CASSRQGKLRYNEQFF.

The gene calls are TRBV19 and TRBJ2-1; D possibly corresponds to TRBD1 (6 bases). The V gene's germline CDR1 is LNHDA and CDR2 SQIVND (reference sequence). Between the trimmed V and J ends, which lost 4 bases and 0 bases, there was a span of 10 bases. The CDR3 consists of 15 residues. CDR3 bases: TGTGCCAGTAGTACCGACAGGAGCTCCTACAATGAGCAGTTCTTC. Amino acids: CASSTDRSSYNEQFF.

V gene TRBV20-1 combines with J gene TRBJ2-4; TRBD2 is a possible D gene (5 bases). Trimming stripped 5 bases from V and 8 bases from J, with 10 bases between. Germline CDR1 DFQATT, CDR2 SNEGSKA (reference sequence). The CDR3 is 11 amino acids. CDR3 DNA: TGCAGTGCTTCTCACGGGGACATTCAGTACTTC. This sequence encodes CSASHGDIQYF.

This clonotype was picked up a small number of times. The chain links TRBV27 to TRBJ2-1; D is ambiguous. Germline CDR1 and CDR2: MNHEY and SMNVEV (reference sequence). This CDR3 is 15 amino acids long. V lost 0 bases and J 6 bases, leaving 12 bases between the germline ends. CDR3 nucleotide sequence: TGTGCCAGCAGTTTATCGAATCCAAAAGTCAATGAGCAGTTCTTC. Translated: CASSLSNPKVNEQFF.

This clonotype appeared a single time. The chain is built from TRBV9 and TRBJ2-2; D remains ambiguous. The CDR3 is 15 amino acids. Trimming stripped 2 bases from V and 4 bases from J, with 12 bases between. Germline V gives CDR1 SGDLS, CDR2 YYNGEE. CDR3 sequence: CASSVLGWATGELFF. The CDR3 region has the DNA TGTGCCAGCAGCGTCTTAGGTTGGGCCACCGGGGAGCTGTTTTTT. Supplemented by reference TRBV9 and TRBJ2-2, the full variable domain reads DSGVTQTPKHLITATGQRVTLRCSPRSGDLSVYWYQQSLDQGLQFLIQYYNGEERAKGNILERFSAQQFPDLHSELNLSSLELGDSALYFCASSVLGWATGELFFGEGSRLTVL.

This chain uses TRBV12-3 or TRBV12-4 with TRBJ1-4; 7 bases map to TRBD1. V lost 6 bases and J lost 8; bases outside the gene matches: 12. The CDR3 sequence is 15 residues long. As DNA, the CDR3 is TGTGCCAGCAGATCCCTACAGGGGAACGGAGAAAAACTGTTTTTT. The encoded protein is CASRSLQGNGEKLFF.

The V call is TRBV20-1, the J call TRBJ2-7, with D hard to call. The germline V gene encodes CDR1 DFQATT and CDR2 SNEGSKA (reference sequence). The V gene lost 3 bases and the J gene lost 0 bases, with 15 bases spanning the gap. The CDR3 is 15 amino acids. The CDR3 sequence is CSASENSGSSYEQYF. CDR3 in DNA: TGCAGTGCTAGTGAAAACTCCGGCAGCTCCTACGAGCAGTACTTC.

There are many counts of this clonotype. CDR3 sequence (DNA): TGTGCCAGCAGCTTCAGTGGAAACCAAGAGACCCAGTACTTC. Its protein product is CASSFSGNQETQYF. This chain links TRBV7-9 with TRBJ2-5; no firm D call. V was cut by 3 bases and J by 0 bases, with 8 bases left in between. The CDR3 has 14 residues. Germline lookup yields CDR1 SEHNR and CDR2 FQNEAQ (reference sequence).

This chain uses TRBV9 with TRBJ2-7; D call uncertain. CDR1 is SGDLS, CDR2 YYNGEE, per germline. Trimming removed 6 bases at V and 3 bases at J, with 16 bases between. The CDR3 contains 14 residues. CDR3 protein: CASTRDLGDYEQYF. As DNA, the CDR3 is TGTGCCAGCACCCGAGACCTTGGGGACTACGAGCAGTACTTC.

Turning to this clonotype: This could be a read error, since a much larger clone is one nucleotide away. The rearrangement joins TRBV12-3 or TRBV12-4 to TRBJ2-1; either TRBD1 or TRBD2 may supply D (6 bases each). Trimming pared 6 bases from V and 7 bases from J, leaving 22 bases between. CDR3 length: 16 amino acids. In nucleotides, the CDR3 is TGTGCCAGCAGCCCAGGCCTGTCGGGGGCTCAGAATGAGCAGTTCTTC. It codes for CASSPGLSGAQNEQFF.

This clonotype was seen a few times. The CDR3 is CAWSLQATGDTQYF. The CDR3 bases are TGTGCCTGGAGTCTACAGGCTACCGGCGATACGCAGTATTTT. V and J are TRBV30 and TRBJ2-3; possibly TRBD1 for D (5 bases). V gave up 2 bases and J gave up 6 bases, with 15 bases separating them. The CDR3 runs 14 residues. CDR1 GTSNPN and CDR2 SVGIG come from the germline V gene (reference sequence).

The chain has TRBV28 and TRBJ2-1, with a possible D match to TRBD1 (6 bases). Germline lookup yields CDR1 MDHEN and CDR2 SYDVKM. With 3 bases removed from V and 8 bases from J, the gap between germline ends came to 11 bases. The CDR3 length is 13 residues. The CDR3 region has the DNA TGTGCCAGCAGTTTTTCAGGGGTGGATGAGCAGTTCTTC. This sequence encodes CASSFSGVDEQFF.

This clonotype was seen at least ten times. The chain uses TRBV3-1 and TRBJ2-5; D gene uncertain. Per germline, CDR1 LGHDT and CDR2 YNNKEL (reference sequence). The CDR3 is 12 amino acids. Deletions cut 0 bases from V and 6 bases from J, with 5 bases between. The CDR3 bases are TGTGCCAGCAGCCAAGAGGGAAAGACCCAGTACTTC. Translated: CASSQEGKTQYF.

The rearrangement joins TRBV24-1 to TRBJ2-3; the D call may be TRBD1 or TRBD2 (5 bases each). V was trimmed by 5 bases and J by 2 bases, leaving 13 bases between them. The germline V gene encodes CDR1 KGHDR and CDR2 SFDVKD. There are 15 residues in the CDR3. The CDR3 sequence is CATSVPGDPTDTQYF. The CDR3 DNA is TGTGCCACCAGTGTCCCCGGGGACCCCACAGATACGCAGTATTTT.

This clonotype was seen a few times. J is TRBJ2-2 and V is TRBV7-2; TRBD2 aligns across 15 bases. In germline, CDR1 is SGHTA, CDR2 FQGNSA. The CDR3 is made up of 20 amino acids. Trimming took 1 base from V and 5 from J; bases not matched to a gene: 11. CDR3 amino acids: CASSLGPPGLAGGETGELFF. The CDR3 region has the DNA TGTGCCAGCAGCTTAGGGCCCCCGGGACTAGCGGGAGGAGAAACCGGGGAGCTGTTTTTT.

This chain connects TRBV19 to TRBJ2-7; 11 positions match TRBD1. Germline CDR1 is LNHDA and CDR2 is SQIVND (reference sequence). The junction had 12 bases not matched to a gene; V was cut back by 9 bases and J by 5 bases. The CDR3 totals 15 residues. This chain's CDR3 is CARPKPGQGVHEQYF. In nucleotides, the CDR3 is TGTGCCAGGCCAAAACCGGGACAGGGGGTCCACGAGCAGTACTTC.

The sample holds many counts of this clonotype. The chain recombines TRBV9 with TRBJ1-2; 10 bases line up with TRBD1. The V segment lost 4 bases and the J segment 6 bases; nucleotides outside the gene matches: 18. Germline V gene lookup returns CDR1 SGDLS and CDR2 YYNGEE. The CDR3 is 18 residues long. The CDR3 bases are TGTGCCAGCAGCAGAAAAGCGGGACAGGGGTTCATTGAAGATGGCTACACCTTC. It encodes CASSRKAGQGFIEDGYTF.

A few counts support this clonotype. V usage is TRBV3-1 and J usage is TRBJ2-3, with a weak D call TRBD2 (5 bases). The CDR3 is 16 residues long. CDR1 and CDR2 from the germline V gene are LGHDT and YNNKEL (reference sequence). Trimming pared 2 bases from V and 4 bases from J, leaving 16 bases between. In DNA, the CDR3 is TGTGCCAGCAGCCAATATGGTGGGAGAGAGGCAGATACGCAGTATTTT. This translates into CASSQYGGREADTQYF.

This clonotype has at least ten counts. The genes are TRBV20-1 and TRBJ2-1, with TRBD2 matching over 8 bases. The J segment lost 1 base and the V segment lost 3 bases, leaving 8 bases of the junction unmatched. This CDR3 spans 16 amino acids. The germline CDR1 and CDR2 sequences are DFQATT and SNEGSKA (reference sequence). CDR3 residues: CSASALGTSSYNEQFF. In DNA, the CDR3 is TGCAGTGCTAGTGCCCTGGGGACTAGTTCCTACAATGAGCAGTTCTTC.

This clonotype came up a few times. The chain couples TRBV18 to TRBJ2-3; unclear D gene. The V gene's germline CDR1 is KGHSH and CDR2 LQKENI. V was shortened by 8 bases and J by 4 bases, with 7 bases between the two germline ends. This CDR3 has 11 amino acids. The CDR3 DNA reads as TGTGCCAGCCAGACCGCAGATACGCAGTATTTT. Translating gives CASQTADTQYF.

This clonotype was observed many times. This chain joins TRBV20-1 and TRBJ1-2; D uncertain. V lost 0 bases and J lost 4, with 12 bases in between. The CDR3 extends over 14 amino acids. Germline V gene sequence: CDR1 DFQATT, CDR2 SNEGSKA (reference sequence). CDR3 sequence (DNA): TGCAGTGCTAGAGATCATCAGGAGCTCTATGGCTACACCTTC. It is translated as CSARDHQELYGYTF.

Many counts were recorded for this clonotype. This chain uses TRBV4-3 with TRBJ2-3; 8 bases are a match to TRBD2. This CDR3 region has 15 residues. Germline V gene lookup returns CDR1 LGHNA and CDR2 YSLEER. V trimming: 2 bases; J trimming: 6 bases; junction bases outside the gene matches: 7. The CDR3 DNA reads TGCGCCAGCAGCCAAACTGGGACGGGAGGGGATACGCAGTATTTT. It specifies CASSQTGTGGDTQYF.

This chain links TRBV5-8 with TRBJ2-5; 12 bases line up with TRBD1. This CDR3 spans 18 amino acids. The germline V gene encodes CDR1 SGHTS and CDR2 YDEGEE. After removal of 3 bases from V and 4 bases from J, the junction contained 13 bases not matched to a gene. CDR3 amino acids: CASSWGTGGLTARETQYF. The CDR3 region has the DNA TGTGCCAGCAGCTGGGGGACAGGGGGCTTAACTGCTAGAGAGACCCAGTACTTC.